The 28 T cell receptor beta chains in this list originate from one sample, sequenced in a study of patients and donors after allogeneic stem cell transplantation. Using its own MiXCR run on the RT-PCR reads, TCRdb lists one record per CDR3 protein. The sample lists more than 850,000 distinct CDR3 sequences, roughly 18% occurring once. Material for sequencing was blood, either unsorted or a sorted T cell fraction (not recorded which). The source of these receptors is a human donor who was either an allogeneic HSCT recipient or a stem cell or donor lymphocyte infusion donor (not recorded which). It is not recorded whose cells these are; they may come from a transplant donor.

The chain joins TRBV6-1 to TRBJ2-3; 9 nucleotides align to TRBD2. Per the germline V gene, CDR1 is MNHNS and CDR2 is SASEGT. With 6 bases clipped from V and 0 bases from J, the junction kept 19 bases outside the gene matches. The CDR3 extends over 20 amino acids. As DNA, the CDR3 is TGTGCCAGCAGGACACACCAGCGGGAGGCTACGTCCTCTAGCACAGATACGCAGTATTTT. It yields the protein CASRTHQREATSSSTDTQYF.

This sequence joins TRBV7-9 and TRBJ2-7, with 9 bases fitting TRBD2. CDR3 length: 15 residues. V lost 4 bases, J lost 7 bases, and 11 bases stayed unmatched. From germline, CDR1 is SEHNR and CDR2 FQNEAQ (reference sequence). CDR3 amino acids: CASSSGLAQKKEQYF. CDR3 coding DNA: TGTGCCAGCAGCTCGGGACTAGCTCAGAAGAAGGAGCAGTACTTC.

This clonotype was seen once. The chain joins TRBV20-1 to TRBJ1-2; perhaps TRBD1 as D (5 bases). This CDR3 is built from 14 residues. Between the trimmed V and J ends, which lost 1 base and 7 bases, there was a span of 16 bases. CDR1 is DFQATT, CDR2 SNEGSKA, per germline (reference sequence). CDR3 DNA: TGCAGTGCTAGAGTTTTACAAAGGGGTGGTGGCTACACCTTC. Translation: CSARVLQRGGGYTF.

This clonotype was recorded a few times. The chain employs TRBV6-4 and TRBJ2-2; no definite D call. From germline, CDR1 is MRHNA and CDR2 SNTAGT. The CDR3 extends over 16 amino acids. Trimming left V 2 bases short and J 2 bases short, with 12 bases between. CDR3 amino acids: CASSDQAQTNTGELFF. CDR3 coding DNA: TGTGCCAGCAGTGACCAGGCCCAAACTAACACCGGGGAGCTGTTTTTT.

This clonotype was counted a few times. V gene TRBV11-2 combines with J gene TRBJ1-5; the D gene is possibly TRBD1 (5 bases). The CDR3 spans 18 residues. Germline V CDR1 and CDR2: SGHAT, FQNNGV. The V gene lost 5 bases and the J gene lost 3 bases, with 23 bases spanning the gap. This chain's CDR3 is CASSRSGRAGRDNQPQHF. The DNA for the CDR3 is TGTGCCAGCAGCCGATCAGGGCGGGCTGGGAGAGACAATCAGCCCCAGCATTTT.

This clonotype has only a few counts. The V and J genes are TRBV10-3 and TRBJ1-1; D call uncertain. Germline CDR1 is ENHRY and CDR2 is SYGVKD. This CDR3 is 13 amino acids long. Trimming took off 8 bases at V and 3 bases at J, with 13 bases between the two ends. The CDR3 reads CAILRGPDTEAFF. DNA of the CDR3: TGTGCCATCCTTCGAGGGCCGGACACTGAAGCTTTCTTT.

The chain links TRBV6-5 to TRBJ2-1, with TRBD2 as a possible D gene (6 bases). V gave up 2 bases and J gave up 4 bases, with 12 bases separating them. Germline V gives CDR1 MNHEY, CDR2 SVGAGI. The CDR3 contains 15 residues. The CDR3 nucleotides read TGTGCCAGCAGTTACGGAGGGACTGTATACAATGAGCAGTTCTTC. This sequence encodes CASSYGGTVYNEQFF.

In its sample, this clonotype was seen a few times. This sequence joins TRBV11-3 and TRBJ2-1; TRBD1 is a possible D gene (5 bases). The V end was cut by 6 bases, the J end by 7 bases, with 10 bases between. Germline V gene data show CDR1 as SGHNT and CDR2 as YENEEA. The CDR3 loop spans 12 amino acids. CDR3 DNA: TGTGCCAGCAGACCCGACAGTAATGAGCAGTTCTTC. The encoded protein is CASRPDSNEQFF.

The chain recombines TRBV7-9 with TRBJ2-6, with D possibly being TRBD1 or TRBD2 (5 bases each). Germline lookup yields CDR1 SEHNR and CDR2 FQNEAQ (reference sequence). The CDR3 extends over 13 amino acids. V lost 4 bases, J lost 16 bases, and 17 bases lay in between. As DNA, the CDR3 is TGTGCCAGCAGCTATTTCAGGGAGAGCCATCTGACTTTC. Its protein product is CASSYFRESHLTF.

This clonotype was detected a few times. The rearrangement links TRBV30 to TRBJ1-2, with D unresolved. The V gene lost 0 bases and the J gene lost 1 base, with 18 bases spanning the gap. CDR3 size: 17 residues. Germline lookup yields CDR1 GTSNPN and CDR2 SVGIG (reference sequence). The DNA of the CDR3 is TGTGCCTGGAGTGTAACAATCCGCGGTTCGGTTAACTATGGCTACACCTTC. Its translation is CAWSVTIRGSVNYGYTF.

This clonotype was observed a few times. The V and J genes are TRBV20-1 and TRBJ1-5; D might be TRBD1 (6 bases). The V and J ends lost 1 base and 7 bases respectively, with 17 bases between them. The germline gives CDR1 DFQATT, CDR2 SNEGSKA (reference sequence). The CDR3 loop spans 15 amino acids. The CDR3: CSARAHLGAKQPQHF. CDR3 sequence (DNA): TGCAGTGCTAGAGCTCACCTGGGGGCGAAGCAGCCCCAGCATTTT.

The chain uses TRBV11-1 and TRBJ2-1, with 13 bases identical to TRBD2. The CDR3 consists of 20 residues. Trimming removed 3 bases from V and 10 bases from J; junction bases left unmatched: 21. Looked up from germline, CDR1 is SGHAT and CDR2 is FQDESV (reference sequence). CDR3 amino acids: CASSFVTGTSGKIGLREQFF. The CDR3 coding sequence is TGTGCCAGCAGCTTCGTGACCGGGACTAGCGGGAAAATTGGGTTGAGAGAGCAGTTCTTC.

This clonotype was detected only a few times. CDR3 nucleotides: TGTGCCAGCAAACCCTGGGGAGGGGGCTCCTACAATGAGCAGTTCTTC. It encodes CASKPWGGGSYNEQFF. The V gene is TRBV27, the J gene TRBJ2-1; possible D gene TRBD2, 7 bases. CDR1 is MNHEY and CDR2 is SMNVEV in the germline V gene (reference sequence). Trimming stripped 7 bases from V and 0 bases from J, with 16 bases between. This CDR3 spans 16 amino acids.

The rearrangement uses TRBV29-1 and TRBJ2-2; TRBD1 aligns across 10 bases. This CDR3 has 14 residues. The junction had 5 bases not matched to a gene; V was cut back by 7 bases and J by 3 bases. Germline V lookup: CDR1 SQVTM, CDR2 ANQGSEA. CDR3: CSAEDRGDTGELFF. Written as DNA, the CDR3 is TGCAGCGCCGAGGACAGGGGGGACACCGGGGAGCTGTTTTTT.

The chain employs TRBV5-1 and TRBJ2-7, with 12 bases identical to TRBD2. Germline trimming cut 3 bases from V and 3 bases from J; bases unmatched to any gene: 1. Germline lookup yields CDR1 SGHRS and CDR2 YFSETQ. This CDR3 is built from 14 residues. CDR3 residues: CASSWTSGNYEQYF. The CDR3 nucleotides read TGCGCCAGCAGCTGGACTAGCGGGAACTACGAGCAGTACTTC.

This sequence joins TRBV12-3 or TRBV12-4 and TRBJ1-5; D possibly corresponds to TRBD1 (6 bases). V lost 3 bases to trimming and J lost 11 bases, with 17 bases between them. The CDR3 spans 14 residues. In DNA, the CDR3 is TGTGCCAGCAGTTTTTGGAGGGGGGATCCGGCCCAGCATTTT. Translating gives CASSFWRGDPAQHF.

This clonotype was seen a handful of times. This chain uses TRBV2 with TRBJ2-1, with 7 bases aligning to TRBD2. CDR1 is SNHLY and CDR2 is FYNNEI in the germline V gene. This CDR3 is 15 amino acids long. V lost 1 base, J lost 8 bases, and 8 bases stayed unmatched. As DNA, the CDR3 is TGTGCCAGCAGTGAAGGGGGAGCGGGGCGTCATGAGCAGTTCTTC. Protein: CASSEGGAGRHEQFF. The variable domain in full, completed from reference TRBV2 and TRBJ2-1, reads EPEVTQTPSHQVTQMGQEVILRCVPISNHLYFYWYRQILGQKVEFLVSFYNNEISEKSEIFDDQFSVERPDGSNFTLKIRSTKLEDSAMYFCASSEGGAGRHEQFFGPGTRLTVL.

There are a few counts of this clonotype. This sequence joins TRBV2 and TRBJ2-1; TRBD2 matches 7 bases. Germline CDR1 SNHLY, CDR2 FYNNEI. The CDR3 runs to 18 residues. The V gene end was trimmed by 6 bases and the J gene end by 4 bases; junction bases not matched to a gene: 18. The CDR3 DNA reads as TGTGCCAGCAGGCCCACCATCCCTCCTAGCGGCGATTACAATGAGCAGTTCTTC. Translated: CASRPTIPPSGDYNEQFF.

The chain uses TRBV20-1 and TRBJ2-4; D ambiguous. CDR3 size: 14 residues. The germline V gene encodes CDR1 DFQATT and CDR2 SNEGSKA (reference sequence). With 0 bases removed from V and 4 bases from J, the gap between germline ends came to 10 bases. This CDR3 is CSARDGSVKNIQYF. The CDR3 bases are TGCAGTGCTAGAGATGGGTCGGTAAAAAACATTCAGTACTTC.

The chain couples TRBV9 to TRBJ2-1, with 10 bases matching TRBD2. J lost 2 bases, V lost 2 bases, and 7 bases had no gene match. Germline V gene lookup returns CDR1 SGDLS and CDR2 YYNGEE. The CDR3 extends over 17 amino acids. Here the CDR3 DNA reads TGTGCCAGCAGCGTTTTAGCGGGAGGAGAAACCTACAATGAGCAGTTCTTC. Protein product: CASSVLAGGETYNEQFF.

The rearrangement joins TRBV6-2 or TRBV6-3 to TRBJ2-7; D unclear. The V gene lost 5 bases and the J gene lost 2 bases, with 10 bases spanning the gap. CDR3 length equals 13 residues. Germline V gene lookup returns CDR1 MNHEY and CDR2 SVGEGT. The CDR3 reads CASSPRVPYEQYF. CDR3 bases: TGTGCCAGCAGTCCGAGAGTTCCCTACGAGCAGTACTTC.

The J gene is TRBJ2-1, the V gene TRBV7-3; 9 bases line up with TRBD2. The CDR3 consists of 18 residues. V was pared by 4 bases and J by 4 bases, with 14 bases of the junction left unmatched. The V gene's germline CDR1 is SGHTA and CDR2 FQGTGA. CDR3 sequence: CASSSTLGSGGRYNEQFF. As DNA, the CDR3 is TGTGCCAGCAGCTCCACCCTGGGTAGCGGGGGCCGGTACAATGAGCAGTTCTTC. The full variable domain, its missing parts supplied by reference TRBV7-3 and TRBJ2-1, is GAGVSQTPSNKVTEKGKYVELRCDPISGHTALYWYRQSLGQGPEFLIYFQGTGAADDSGLPNDRFFAVRPEGSVSTLKIQRTERGDSAVYLCASSSTLGSGGRYNEQFFGPGTRLTVL.

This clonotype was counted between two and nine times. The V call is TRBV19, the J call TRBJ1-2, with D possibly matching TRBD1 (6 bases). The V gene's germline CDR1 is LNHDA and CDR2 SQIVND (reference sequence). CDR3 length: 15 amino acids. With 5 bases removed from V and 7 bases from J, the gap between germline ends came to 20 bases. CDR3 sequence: CASSLDRLLWVGYTF. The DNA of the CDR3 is TGTGCCAGTAGTCTCGACAGGCTCCTTTGGGTTGGCTACACCTTC.

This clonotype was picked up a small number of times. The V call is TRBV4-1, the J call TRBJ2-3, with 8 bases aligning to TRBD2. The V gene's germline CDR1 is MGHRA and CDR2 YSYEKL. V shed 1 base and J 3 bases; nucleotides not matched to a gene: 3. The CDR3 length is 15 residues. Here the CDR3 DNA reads TGCGCCAGCAGCCAAGTCTCTAGCGGGACAGATACGCAGTATTTT. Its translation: CASSQVSSGTDTQYF.

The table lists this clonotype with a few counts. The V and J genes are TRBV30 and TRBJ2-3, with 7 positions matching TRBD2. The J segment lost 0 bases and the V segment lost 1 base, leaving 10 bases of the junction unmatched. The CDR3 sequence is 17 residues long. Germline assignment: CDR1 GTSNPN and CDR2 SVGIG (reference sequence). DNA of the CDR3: TGTGCCTGGAGTGAGGATGGCGGGGGTCTTAGCACAGATACGCAGTATTTT. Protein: CAWSEDGGGLSTDTQYF.

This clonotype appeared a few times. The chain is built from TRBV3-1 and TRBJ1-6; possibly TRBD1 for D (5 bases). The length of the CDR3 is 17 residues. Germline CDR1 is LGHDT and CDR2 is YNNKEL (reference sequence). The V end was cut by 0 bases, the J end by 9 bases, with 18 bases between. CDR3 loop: CASSQDRIDWGGSPLHF. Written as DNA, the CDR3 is TGTGCCAGCAGCCAAGATCGGATCGATTGGGGCGGTTCACCCCTCCACTTT.

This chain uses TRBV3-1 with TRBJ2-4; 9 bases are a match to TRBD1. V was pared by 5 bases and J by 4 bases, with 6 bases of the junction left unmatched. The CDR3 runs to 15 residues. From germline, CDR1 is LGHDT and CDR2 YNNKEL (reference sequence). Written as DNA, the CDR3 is TGTGCCAGCAGCGGACCCGGGACAGGGAAAAACATTCAGTACTTC. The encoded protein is CASSGPGTGKNIQYF.

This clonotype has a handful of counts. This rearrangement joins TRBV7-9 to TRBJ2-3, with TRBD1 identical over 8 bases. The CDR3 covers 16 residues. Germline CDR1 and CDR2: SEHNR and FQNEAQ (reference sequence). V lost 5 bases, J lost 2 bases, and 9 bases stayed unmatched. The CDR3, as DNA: TGTGCCAGCAGCCCCCGGACAGGGAGTCTCACAGATACGCAGTATTTT. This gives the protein CASSPRTGSLTDTQYF.